The rows below give T cell receptor beta chains drawn from one sample of a study of cytomegalovirus exposure and HLA in healthy donors. The protocol was immunoSEQ multiplex PCR, while the TCRdb copy is restricted to in-frame clones and leaves out a portion. The sample yields under 110,000 clones, more than 60% seen once. The sequencing input was PBMCs. The receptors shown here come from a man in his forties or fifties in good health and CMV-seronegative. Each CDR3 is given with its conserved first and last residue. Fields, in order: J gene, D gene, V gene, clone size, CDR3 protein, CDR3 DNA. A D gene is named only where the DNA matches it firmly. Part of the rows lack a size; the others show once, few, many or a class for expanded clones.

TRBJ2-3	TRBD2	TRBV7-9	once	CASSLIGGFGTDTQYF	TGTGCCAGCAGCTTAATCGGGGGGTTCGGCACAGATACGCAGTATTTT
TRBJ2-7	.	TRBV4-1	.	CASSRLGASYEQYF	TGCGCCAGCAGCCGCCTCGGAGCTTCCTACGAGCAGTACTTC
TRBJ1-5	.	TRBV5-4	few	CASSLAGGNQPQHF	TGTGCCAGCAGCTTGGCGGGGGGCAATCAGCCCCAGCATTTT
TRBJ1-4	.	TRBV5-5	.	CASSLEGVEKLFF	TGTGCCAGCAGCTTGGAGGGGGTTGAAAAACTGTTTTTT
TRBJ2-3	.	TRBV2	.	CASSEPPMDTQYF	TGTGCCAGCAGTGAACCTCCTATGGATACGCAGTATTTT
TRBJ1-6	.	TRBV5-1	once	CASSSEGNSPLHF	TGCGCCAGCAGCTCCGAGGGAAATTCACCCCTCCACTTT
TRBJ2-7	.	TRBV6-6	.	CASSPYDEQYF	TGTGCCAGCAGTCCCTACGACGAGCAGTACTTC
TRBJ1-2	.	TRBV7-9	.	CASSYRDDYGYTF	TGTGCCAGCAGCTACAGGGACGACTATGGCTACACCTTC
TRBJ2-7	.	TRBV7-9	few	CASSLAGSSYEQYF	TGTGCCAGCAGCTTAGCGGGGAGCTCCTACGAGCAGTACTTC
TRBJ1-2	TRBD1	TRBV19	.	CASSRETGANILGYTF	TGTGCCAGTAGTAGGGAGACAGGGGCGAACATACTTGGCTACACCTTC
TRBJ2-5	TRBD2	TRBV7-8	few	CASSGRGGAVETQYF	TGTGCCAGCAGCGGCCGCGGGGGGGCCGTAGAGACCCAGTACTTC